A selection of T cell receptor beta chains follows, all from one sample in a study of blood T cell repertoires in COVID-19. The repertoire was sequenced with immunoSEQ multiplex PCR; TCRdb's copy has only in-frame clones and lacks some. The table records about 120,000 clones, around three quarters of them present only once. The sequencing input was peripheral blood. These receptors originate from a man aged 70-80 years with acute or convalescent COVID-19. Both conserved end residues are part of each CDR3. The D gene is left open where the match is weak. Expanded clones get a size class; other rows say once, few or many, or leave the size out.

TRBV7-2	NA	TRBJ2-3	TRBD2	TGTGCCAGCAGCTTATTTGGGGGGGGAGGCTACACAGATACGCAGTATTTT	CASSLFGGGGYTDTQYF
TRBV9	NA	TRBJ1-1	TRBD1	TGTGCCAGCAGCGTAGGGGCAGGGGGCGAGAACACTGAAGCTTTCTTT	CASSVGAGGENTEAFF
TRBV7-2	NA	TRBJ2-1	TRBD2	TGTGCCAGCAGCTTAGTCAGAGGGACTAGCGGGGGGGGTGAGCAGTTCTTC	CASSLVRGTSGGGEQFF
TRBV7-9	NA	TRBJ1-4	NA	TGTGCCAGCAGCTTGCCGTTACTCCGTCCTAATGAAAAACTGTTTTTT	CASSLPLLRPNEKLFF
TRBV28	few	TRBJ2-5	TRBD1	TGTGCCAGCAGTTGGACCCAGGGGGCGCAAGGAGAGACCCAGTACTTC	CASSWTQGAQGETQYF
TRBV28	once	TRBJ2-7	TRBD1	TGTGCCAGCAGTTCATCGGGACAGGGGGGCGAGCAGTACTTC	CASSSSGQGGEQYF
TRBV19	NA	TRBJ2-5	TRBD2	TGTGCCAGTAGTAACCCCACACCGGGACTAGCGGGAGAGACCCAGTACTTC	CASSNPTPGLAGETQYF
TRBV5-1	NA	TRBJ2-3	NA	TGCGCCAGCAGCATGGGACTGTCTAGCACAGATACGCAGTATTTT	CASSMGLSSTDTQYF
TRBV4-2	NA	TRBJ2-3	TRBD2	TGTGCCAGCAGCCAAGGGTCTAGCGGAGACACAGATACGCAGTATTTT	CASSQGSSGDTDTQYF
TRBV6-5	few	TRBJ2-3	TRBD1	TGTGCCAGCAGTTACCAACCGGGACAGAGGACAGATACGCAGTATTTT	CASSYQPGQRTDTQYF
TRBV15	NA	TRBJ1-2	TRBD1	TGTGCCACCAGCCCCCGGACAGGGTGGGGCTATGGCTACACCTTC	CATSPRTGWGYGYTF
TRBV5-3	NA	TRBJ2-5	TRBD2	TGTGCCAGAAGCTCGTTAGCGGGGGGGCCCCAAGAGACCCAGTACTTC	CARSSLAGGPQETQYF
TRBV7-9	NA	TRBJ1-3	NA	TGTGCCAGCAGCTTCCAGGGTACTGGAAACACCATATATTTT	CASSFQGTGNTIYF
TRBV28	NA	TRBJ2-4	TRBD1	TGTGCCAGCAGGCTAGCCGGGACAGGGGACATTCAGTACTTC	CASRLAGTGDIQYF
TRBV7-9	NA	TRBJ2-1	NA	TGTGCCAGCAGCTTAGCGCCGGGGTCCGAGCAGTTCTTC	CASSLAPGSEQFF
TRBV6-5	NA	TRBJ1-5	TRBD1	TGTGCCAGCAGTCAACAGGGGAATCAGCCCCAGCATTTT	CASSQQGNQPQHF
TRBV18	NA	TRBJ2-7	NA	TGTGCCAGCTCACCCGACAGTCCCTTCAGCTACGAGCAGTACTTC	CASSPDSPFSYEQYF
TRBV3-1/TRBV3-2	few	TRBJ1-4	TRBD1	TGTGCCAGCAGCCACCCCGGGACAGGGACTGAAAAACTGTTTTTT	CASSHPGTGTEKLFF
TRBV20-1	NA	TRBJ2-3	NA	TGCAGTGCTAGTGGAGGCTCTAGCACAGATACGCAGTATTTT	CSASGGSSTDTQYF
TRBV28	NA	TRBJ1-5	NA	TGTGCCAGCAGTTTAGGACAGAACAATCAGCCCCAGCATTTT	CASSLGQNNQPQHF
TRBV11-2	NA	TRBJ2-7	TRBD1	TGTGCCAGCAGCTGGGACAGGGGAACCTACGAGCAGTACTTC	CASSWDRGTYEQYF
TRBV5-1	NA	TRBJ2-5	NA	TGCGCCAGCAGCTTGGGAGCGGTCCAAGAGACCCAGTACTTC	CASSLGAVQETQYF
TRBV12-3/TRBV12-4	NA	TRBJ1-5	NA	TGTGCCAGCATGGGCACAGGCAATCAGCCCCAGCATTTT	CASMGTGNQPQHF
TRBV6-2/TRBV6-3	NA	TRBJ1-5	NA	TGTGCCAGCAGTCAGAACAGGGTGTATCAGCCCCAGCATTTT	CASSQNRVYQPQHF
TRBV7-2	NA	TRBJ2-1	TRBD2	TGTGCCAGCAGCGTCACTAGCGGTCCCTACAATGAGCAGTTCTTC	CASSVTSGPYNEQFF
TRBV18	NA	TRBJ2-3	NA	TGTGCCAGCTCACCACTATCAAGGAGGGATACGCAGTATTTT	CASSPLSRRDTQYF
TRBV6-2/TRBV6-3	once	TRBJ2-5	NA	TGTGCCAGCAGCCCGCTAGCTGTTAAAGAGACCCAGTACTTC	CASSPLAVKETQYF
TRBV7-8	few	TRBJ1-3	NA	TGTGCCAGCAGCTTAGAAGCGGGGAAATTACACTCTGGAAACACCATATATTTT	CASSLEAGKLHSGNTIYF
TRBV19	NA	TRBJ2-1	TRBD2	TGTGCCAGTAGTATTACTAGCGGGAGTCTAAGGGACAATGAGCAGTTCTTC	CASSITSGSLRDNEQFF
TRBV7-9	NA	TRBJ2-1	TRBD2	TGTGCCGGGTGGACTAGCGGGAAGGGTGAGCAGTTCTTC	CAGWTSGKGEQFF
TRBV3-1/TRBV3-2	NA	TRBJ1-2	NA	TGTGCCAGCAGCCAAAATGGGGGGTATGGCTACACCTTC	CASSQNGGYGYTF